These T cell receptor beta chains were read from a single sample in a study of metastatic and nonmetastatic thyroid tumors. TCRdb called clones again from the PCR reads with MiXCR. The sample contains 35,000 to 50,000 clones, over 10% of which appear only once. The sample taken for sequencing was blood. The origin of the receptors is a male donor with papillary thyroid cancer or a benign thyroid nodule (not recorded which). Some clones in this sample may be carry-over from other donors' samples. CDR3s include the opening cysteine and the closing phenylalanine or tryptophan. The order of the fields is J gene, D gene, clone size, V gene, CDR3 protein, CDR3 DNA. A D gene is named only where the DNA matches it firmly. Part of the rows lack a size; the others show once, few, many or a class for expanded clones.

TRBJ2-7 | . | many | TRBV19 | CASSIADGQLAF | TGTGCCAGTAGTATAGCCGATGGACAGCTGGCCTTC
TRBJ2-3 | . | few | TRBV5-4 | CASSSQGRSTDTQYF | TGTGCCAGCAGCTCCCAAGGGAGAAGCACAGATACGCAGTATTTT
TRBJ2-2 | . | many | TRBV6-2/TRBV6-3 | CASRGTVTPNTGELFF | TGTGCCAGCAGGGGTACCGTGACTCCCAACACCGGGGAGCTGTTTTTT
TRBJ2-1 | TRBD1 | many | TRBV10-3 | CAISEGAISYNEQFF | TGTGCCATCAGCGAGGGGGCCATCTCCTACAATGAGCAGTTCTTC
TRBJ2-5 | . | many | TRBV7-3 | CASSPHAGAETQYF | TGTGCCAGCAGCCCCCATGCTGGAGCGGAGACCCAGTACTTC
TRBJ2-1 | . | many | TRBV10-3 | CAISSRGEVYNEQFF | TGTGCCATCAGTTCTAGGGGAGAGGTCTACAATGAGCAGTTCTTC
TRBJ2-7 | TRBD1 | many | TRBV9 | CASRQKSGTGKNSYEQYF | TGTGCCAGCCGCCAGAAATCCGGGACAGGGAAGAACTCCTACGAGCAGTACTTC
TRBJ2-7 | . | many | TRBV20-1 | CSAKGWWGQYF | TGCAGTGCCAAAGGGTGGTGGGGGCAGTACTTC
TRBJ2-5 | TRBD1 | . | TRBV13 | CASSSTGNNQETQYF | TGTGCCAGCAGCTCGACAGGGAATAACCAAGAGACCCAGTACTTC
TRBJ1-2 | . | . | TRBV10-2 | CASSDGTTGGYTF | TGCGCCAGCAGTGACGGGACCACAGGGGGCTACACCTTC
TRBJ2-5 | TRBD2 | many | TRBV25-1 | CASSPRGREGLGTQYF | TGTGCCAGCAGTCCCCGAGGCCGGGAGGGCCTCGGGACCCAGTACTTC
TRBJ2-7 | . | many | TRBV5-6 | CASTPGPGTSYEQYF | TGTGCCAGCACCCCTGGACCAGGGACCTCCTACGAGCAGTACTTC
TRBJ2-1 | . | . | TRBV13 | CASSPIQARNEQFF | TGTGCCAGCAGCCCTATCCAGGCGAGGAATGAGCAGTTCTTC
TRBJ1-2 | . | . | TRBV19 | CASSIGGNGYTF | TGTGCCAGTAGTATAGGGGGAAATGGCTACACCTTC
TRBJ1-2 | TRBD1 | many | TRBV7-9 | CASSQDRVVGYTF | TGTGCCAGCAGCCAAGACAGGGTGGTCGGCTACACCTTC
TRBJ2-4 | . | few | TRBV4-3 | CASSQDWMGKDKTAKNIQYF | TGCGCCAGCAGCCAAGATTGGATGGGAAAGGACAAAACGGCCAAAAACATTCAGTACTTC
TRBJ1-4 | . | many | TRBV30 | CAWSVPGNEKLFF | TGTGCCTGGAGTGTTCCGGGGAATGAAAAACTGTTTTTT
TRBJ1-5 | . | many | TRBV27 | CASRTGFNQPQHF | TGTGCCAGCCGTACAGGCTTCAATCAGCCCCAGCATTTT
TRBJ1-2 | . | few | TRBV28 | CAISLPVNYYGYTF | TGTGCCATCAGTTTACCGGTGAACTACTATGGCTACACCTTC
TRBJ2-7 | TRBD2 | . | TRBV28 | CASSLGSGGVGYEQYF | TGTGCCAGCAGTTTGGGTAGCGGGGGAGTGGGCTACGAGCAGTACTTC
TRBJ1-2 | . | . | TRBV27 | CASGGVTSNYGYTF | TGTGCCAGCGGTGGGGTGACCTCTAACTATGGCTACACCTTC
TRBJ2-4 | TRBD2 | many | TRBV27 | CAIDPREENIQYF | TGTGCCATCGACCCCCGGGAGGAAAACATTCAGTACTTC
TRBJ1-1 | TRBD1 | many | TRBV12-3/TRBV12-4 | CASRLGQGGAEAFF | TGTGCCAGCAGACTGGGACAGGGAGGGGCTGAAGCTTTCTTT
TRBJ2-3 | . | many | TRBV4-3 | CASSQELGDTQYF | TGCGCCAGCAGCCAAGAACTCGGAGATACGCAGTATTTT
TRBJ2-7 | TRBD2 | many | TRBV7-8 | CASSLLSGLAPSYEQYF | TGTGCCAGCAGCCTATTAAGTGGACTAGCGCCATCCTACGAGCAGTACTTC
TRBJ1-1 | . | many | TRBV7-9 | CASSLAGNTEAFF | TGTGCCAGCAGCTTAGCTGGGAACACTGAAGCTTTCTTT
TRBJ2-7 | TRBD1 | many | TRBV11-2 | CASSLVGDRWNEQYF | TGTGCCAGCAGCTTAGTTGGGGACAGGTGGAACGAGCAGTACTTC
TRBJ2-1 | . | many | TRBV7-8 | CASSLGPPYNEQFF | TGTGCCAGCAGCTTAGGACCCCCCTACAATGAGCAGTTCTTC
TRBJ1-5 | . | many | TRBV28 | CASSLGGRAYQPQHF | TGTGCCAGCAGTTTAGGCGGGAGGGCTTATCAGCCCCAGCATTTT
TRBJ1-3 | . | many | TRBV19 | CASSPMGGPGNTIYF | TGTGCCAGTAGTCCCATGGGGGGCCCTGGAAACACCATATATTTT
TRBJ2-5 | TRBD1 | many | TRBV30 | CAWSLTGTVQYF | TGTGCCTGGAGTCTTACGGGGACAGTTCAGTACTTC
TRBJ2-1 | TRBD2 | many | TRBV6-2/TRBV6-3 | CASSPGGGSSSYNEQFF | TGTGCCAGCAGTCCGGGGGGGGGTTCTAGCTCCTACAATGAGCAGTTCTTC
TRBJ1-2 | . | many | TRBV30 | CAWSPTVNNYGYTF | TGTGCCTGGAGTCCCACCGTAAATAACTATGGCTACACCTTC
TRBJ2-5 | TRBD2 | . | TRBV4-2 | CASSQGQVGLAGETQYF | TGTGCCAGCAGCCAAGGTCAGGTGGGACTAGCGGGAGAGACCCAGTACTTC
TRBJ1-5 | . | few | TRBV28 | CASNSPEGTWNQPQHF | TGTGCCAGCAATTCCCCTGAAGGTACGTGGAATCAGCCCCAGCATTTT
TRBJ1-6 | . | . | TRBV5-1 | CASSLNPDSPLHF | TGCGCCAGCAGCTTGAACCCAGACTCACCCCTCCACTTT
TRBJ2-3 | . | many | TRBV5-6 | CASSLSRAGTDTQYF | TGTGCCAGCAGCTTGTCCCGGGCGGGCACAGATACGCAGTATTTT
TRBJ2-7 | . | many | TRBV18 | CASSSRTEEQYF | TGTGCCAGCTCAAGTCGGACGGAGGAGCAGTACTTC
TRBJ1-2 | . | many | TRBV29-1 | CSVVGLGTYGYTF | TGCAGCGTTGTAGGGTTGGGTACCTATGGCTACACCTTC
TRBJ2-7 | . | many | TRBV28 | CASSFLRAEQYF | TGTGCCAGCAGTTTTCTCAGGGCCGAGCAGTACTTC